The following is a TCR beta chain sequence with its context. Per the germline V gene, CDR1 is LNHDA and CDR2 is SQIVND (reference sequence). The CDR3 runs to 12 residues. V was clipped by 10 bases and J by 7 bases, with 13 bases between them. Method: immunoSEQ multiplex PCR; TCRdb's copy keeps in-frame clones and lacks some. The table shows roughly 150,000 clones, with 77% occurring only once. This record comes from a study of blood T cell repertoires in COVID-19. Sequenced material: peripheral blood. The chain recombines TRBV19 with TRBJ2-2, with D perhaps TRBD2 (6 bases). This clonotype was sampled from a man aged 70-80 years with acute or convalescent COVID-19. For the CDR3, the DNA is TGTGCCACCTGGGGGGTTGGCGGGGAGCTGTTTTTT. Encoded protein: CATWGVGGELFF.